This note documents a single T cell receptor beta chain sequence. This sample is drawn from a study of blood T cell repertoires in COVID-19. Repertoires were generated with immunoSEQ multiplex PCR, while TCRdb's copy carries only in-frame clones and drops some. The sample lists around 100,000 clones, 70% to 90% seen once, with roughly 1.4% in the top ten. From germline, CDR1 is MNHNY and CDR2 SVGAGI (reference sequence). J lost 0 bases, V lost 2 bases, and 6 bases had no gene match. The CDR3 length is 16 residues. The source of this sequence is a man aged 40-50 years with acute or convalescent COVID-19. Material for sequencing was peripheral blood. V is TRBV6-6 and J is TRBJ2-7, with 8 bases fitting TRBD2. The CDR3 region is CASSYGLLAVSYEQYF. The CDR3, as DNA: TGTGCCAGCAGTTACGGGCTACTAGCGGTCTCCTACGAGCAGTACTTC.